A selection of T cell receptor beta chains follows, all from one sample in a study of sequential checkpoint blockade in melanoma. Some clones are missing from TCRdb's copy, which holds only in-frame ones; the method was immunoSEQ multiplex PCR. This sample carries almost 9,500 clones, 27% of them seen once, and the ten largest clones take about 20%. Sequencing was performed on tumor tissue (inferred from file names), taken from a patient given nivolumab and ipilimumab in sequence. These receptors were collected from a human donor with melanoma. CDR3s leave out the opening cysteine and the closing phenylalanine or tryptophan.

V gene	J gene	CDR3 length	CDR3 protein
TRBV12-2	TRBJ2-3	13	AVTGGGISTDTQY
TRBV11-3	TRBJ1-6	12	ASSWTGLNSPLH
TRBV6-8	TRBJ1-1	12	ASTDPTGPSAAF
TRBV19	TRBJ1-2	13	ASSIIGIGNYGYT
TRBV19	TRBJ2-6	13	ASTHRQSGANVLT
TRBV11-3	TRBJ1-5	14	ASSSGQGESNQPQH
TRBV7-1	TRBJ1-1	11	ASSFQVNTEAF
TRBV11-3	TRBJ1-2	13	ASSLGWTGAYGYT
TRBV29-1	TRBJ2-1	12	SVWTGQAYNEQF
TRBV9	TRBJ2-1	13	ASSAGGGHGNEQF
TRBV6-1	TRBJ1-4	14	ASSEGDPGQGSKLF
TRBV23-1	TRBJ1-1	14	ASSQVAGWMNTEAF